These T cell receptor beta chains were read from a single sample in a study of T cells in localized non-small cell lung cancer. The table came from immunoSEQ multiplex PCR; TCRdb's copy has only in-frame clones and leaves some out. The profile shows 130,000 or so clones, approximately 88% of them singletons. The sequences come from peripheral blood, collected before any cancer treatment. Source of these receptors: an older female donor with stage I lung adenocarcinoma. The CDR3 runs from the conserved cysteine through the conserved F or W. Each record gives: D gene, V gene, J gene, clone size, CDR3 protein, CDR3 DNA. D genes are given only for firm matches. Expanded clones are given a class, and other clones once, few, many or no size at all.

-	TRBV11-3	TRBJ1-1	-	CASSLGPPQRDTEAFF	TGTGCCAGCAGCTTAGGCCCCCCCCAAAGGGACACTGAAGCTTTCTTT
TRBD2	TRBV2	TRBJ2-5	-	CASRRAASGQETQYF	TGTGCCAGCAGGCGGGCGGCTAGCGGCCAAGAGACCCAGTACTTC
-	TRBV29-1	TRBJ2-5	-	CSVEPWGRSQETQYF	TGCAGCGTTGAACCGTGGGGCAGATCGCAAGAGACCCAGTACTTC
-	TRBV18	TRBJ2-2	-	CASSPTTSLTITNTGELFF	TGTGCCAGCTCACCTACAACCAGCTTGACGATCACGAACACCGGGGAGCTGTTTTTT
-	TRBV28	TRBJ1-4	-	CASKGPKANEKLFF	TGTGCCAGCAAAGGACCTAAAGCTAATGAAAAACTGTTTTTT
-	TRBV18	TRBJ1-2	-	CASSPVLRGNDGYTF	TGTGCCAGCTCACCGGTTCTTCGGGGGAACGATGGCTACACCTTC
-	TRBV5-6	TRBJ2-2	-	CAFSIFQGASDTGELFF	TGTGCCTTCAGCATTTTTCAGGGCGCGTCGGACACCGGGGAGCTGTTTTTT
-	TRBV19	TRBJ1-4	-	CASSSGGEKLFF	TGTGCCAGTAGTAGCGGGGGAGAAAAACTGTTTTTT
-	TRBV9	TRBJ2-7	-	CASSVGGTDYEQYF	TGTGCCAGCAGCGTAGGAGGGACTGATTACGAGCAGTACTTC
-	TRBV28	TRBJ1-2	-	CASSFGYGYTF	TGTGCCAGCAGTTTCGGCTATGGCTACACCTTC
-	TRBV7-2	TRBJ2-3	-	CASSPILEQYF	TGTGCCAGCAGCCCAATCCTGGAGCAGTATTTT
TRBD2	TRBV7-9	TRBJ2-7	-	CASSWGGLGPDYEQYF	TGTGCCAGCAGCTGGGGGGGACTAGGTCCTGACTACGAGCAGTACTTC
-	TRBV6-6	TRBJ2-1	-	CASSYQAGTYNEQFF	TGTGCCAGCAGTTACCAAGCGGGTACTTACAATGAGCAGTTCTTC
-	TRBV9	TRBJ2-1	few	CASSVDGSPRNEQFF	TGTGCCAGCAGCGTAGATGGGTCCCCCAGGAATGAGCAGTTCTTC
-	TRBV5-6	TRBJ2-5	once	CASSGNGGQETQYF	TGTGCCAGCAGCGGCAATGGCGGACAAGAGACCCAGTACTTC
-	TRBV25-1	TRBJ2-7	-	CASSDRDGRYEQYF	TGTGCCAGCAGTGATCGGGATGGGCGCTACGAGCAGTACTTC
-	TRBV7-6	TRBJ2-3	few	CASSLLASGTDTQYF	TGTGCCAGCAGCTTATTGGCTAGCGGCACAGATACGCAGTATTTT
TRBD2	TRBV19	TRBJ2-3	-	CASSIPGPSGTTDTQYF	TGTGCCAGTAGTATACCCGGCCCTAGCGGAACCACAGATACGCAGTATTTT
TRBD1	TRBV5-6	TRBJ1-5	-	CASSLLRDRDNQPQHF	TGTGCCAGCAGCTTACTTCGGGACAGGGACAATCAGCCCCAGCATTTT
-	TRBV28	TRBJ2-1	-	CASIGAPLNEQFF	TGTGCCAGCATTGGAGCGCCCCTCAATGAGCAGTTCTTC
TRBD1	TRBV9	TRBJ2-1	-	CASSPEGAGSSSYNEQFF	TGTGCCAGCAGCCCCGAGGGGGCAGGATCAAGCTCCTACAATGAGCAGTTCTTC
-	TRBV2	TRBJ2-5	-	CASREQGPQETQYF	TGTGCCAGCAGGGAACAGGGACCCCAAGAGACCCAGTACTTC
-	TRBV4-1	TRBJ1-2	-	CASSQEGLGAQTDGYTF	TGCGCCAGCAGCCAAGAAGGTCTAGGGGCTCAGACGGATGGCTACACCTTC
TRBD1	TRBV10-1	TRBJ2-1	-	CASSGQGVTNEQFF	TGCGCCAGCAGCGGACAGGGGGTGACCAATGAGCAGTTCTTC
-	TRBV19	TRBJ1-5	-	CASSMQGMKNNQPQHF	TGTGCCAGTAGTATGCAGGGAATGAAGAACAATCAGCCCCAGCATTTT
-	TRBV28	TRBJ1-1	few	CATYTGLNTEAFF	TGTGCCACGTATACAGGTTTGAACACTGAAGCTTTCTTT
-	TRBV5-8	TRBJ2-7	-	CASSLPSGVYTNYEQYF	TGTGCCAGCAGCTTGCCCTCTGGTGTATACACCAACTACGAGCAGTACTTC
-	TRBV25-1	TRBJ2-6	-	CASTGTGANVLTF	TGTGCCAGCACAGGGACTGGGGCCAACGTCCTGACTTTC
TRBD1	TRBV7-7	TRBJ2-5	few	CASSLVGQGPETQYF	TGTGCCAGCAGCTTAGTCGGACAGGGTCCAGAGACCCAGTACTTC
-	TRBV30	TRBJ1-2	-	CAWSATTGRRGGYTF	TGTGCCTGGAGTGCCACAACGGGAAGAAGGGGTGGCTACACCTTC
-	TRBV5-4	TRBJ2-3	-	CASSLRVKAGTDTQYF	TGTGCCAGCAGCTTGAGAGTAAAGGCTGGGACAGATACGCAGTATTTT
-	TRBV28	TRBJ1-2	-	CATLLASYGYTF	TGTGCCACCCTCCTAGCGTCCTATGGCTACACCTTC
TRBD1	TRBV6-5	TRBJ1-4	-	CASQQGVSEKLFF	TGTGCCAGCCAACAGGGGGTCTCTGAAAAACTGTTTTTT
-	TRBV9	TRBJ2-3	-	CASSVRDGFPLGDTQYF	TGTGCCAGCAGCGTAAGGGACGGCTTTCCCCTCGGGGATACGCAGTATTTT
-	TRBV28	TRBJ1-1	few	CASSLRGNEAFF	TGTGCCAGCAGTTTAAGGGGAAATGAAGCTTTCTTT
-	TRBV27	TRBJ2-7	-	CASSSSTGNEQYF	TGTGCCAGCAGTTCCTCGACGGGTAACGAGCAGTACTTC
TRBD1	TRBV28	TRBJ1-1	-	CASDRAGGARTEAFF	TGTGCCAGCGATAGAGCAGGGGGCGCGAGGACTGAAGCTTTCTTT
-	TRBV7-9	TRBJ1-4	-	CASSFGQPNEKLFF	TGTGCCAGCAGCTTCGGACAGCCAAATGAAAAACTGTTTTTT
-	TRBV11-2	TRBJ2-2	once	CASRNTGELFF	TGTGCCAGCAGAAACACCGGGGAGCTGTTTTTT
-	TRBV19	TRBJ2-3	-	CASSTGASRGDTQYF	TGTGCCAGTAGTACAGGGGCCTCGAGGGGAGATACGCAGTATTTT
-	TRBV28	TRBJ2-7	-	CASSTVGQNIAEQYF	TGTGCCAGCTCCACGGTAGGACAGAATATCGCCGAGCAGTACTTC
TRBD1	TRBV27	TRBJ1-1	-	CASKTRDRVAEAFF	TGTGCCAGCAAAACCCGCGACAGGGTCGCTGAAGCTTTCTTT
TRBD2	TRBV5-1	TRBJ2-1	-	CASSLAGAMYNEQFF	TGCGCCAGCAGCCTAGCGGGAGCGATGTACAATGAGCAGTTCTTC